A single sample gave rise to the 24 T cell receptor beta chains below, sequenced in a study of post-analysis software for immune sequencing data (dated by TCRdb to between 2015 and 2017). Broader findings and caveats from the paper: Patients showed significantly higher frequencies than controls for several TRBV segments, among them TRBV5-6, TRBV5-1 and TRBV20-1.

Preparation of the library involved PCR. Sequenced using an Illumina HiSeq 2500. Unique molecular identifiers were incorporated into TCR beta cDNA libraries to reduce PCR and sequencing biases. TCRdb reprocessed the public reads (quality trimming at Q25 with fastp, clone calling with MiXCR) and kept in-frame beta chains. Each record represents a unique CDR3 protein, reported with the most common genes and DNA among its rows. In all, the sample holds approximately 730,000 distinct CDR3 sequences, and around 27% of those were seen once. Roughly 0.57% of the sample is taken by the ten largest. Their specific antigens are unknown. Sequencing used blood. These receptors were taken from a girl aged 10 to 17 with multiple sclerosis.

This chain connects TRBV20-1 to TRBJ2-1; 13 nucleotides match TRBD2. The CDR3 is 13 residues long. Germline-derived CDR1 and CDR2 are DFQATT and SNEGSKA (reference sequence). DNA for the CDR3: TGCAATGCGAGGACTAGCGGGAGCAATGAGCAGTTCTTC. Protein: CNARTSGSNEQFF.

CDR3 region: CASSQVSMWDPRGEQYF. CDR3 sequence (DNA): TGTGCCAGCAGCCAAGTATCCATGTGGGACCCCCGCGGAGAGCAGTACTTC. The chain employs TRBV3-1 and TRBJ2-5; the D call may be TRBD1 or TRBD2 (5 bases each). This CDR3 comprises 17 residues. Germline CDR1 reads LGHDT; CDR2 reads YNNKEL (reference sequence). V lost 1 base and J 11 bases, leaving 26 bases between the germline ends.

In this sample, this clonotype turned up many times. V and J are TRBV29-1 and TRBJ2-5, with 10 nucleotides matching TRBD1. V was clipped by 3 bases and J by 5 bases; unmatched bases: 9. Germline CDR1 and CDR2: SQVTM and ANQGSEA. This CDR3 has 15 amino acids. For the CDR3, the DNA is TGCAGCGTTGATAGCCGACAGGGGGCTTCTGAGACCCAGTACTTC. Amino acids: CSVDSRQGASETQYF.

The table lists this clonotype with many counts. The J gene is TRBJ2-1, the V gene TRBV5-1, with 10 bases identical to TRBD2. Losses at the gene ends were 3 bases for V and 4 bases for J; bases not matched to a gene: 4. The CDR3 is 15 residues long. Looked up from germline, CDR1 is SGHRS and CDR2 is YFSETQ. The CDR3 coding sequence is TGCGCCAGCAGCTCAGGACTAGCGGCGTACAATGAGCAGTTCTTC. Protein product: CASSSGLAAYNEQFF.

This clonotype was counted only a few times. This sequence joins TRBV7-9 and TRBJ1-4, with unresolved D. V lost 2 bases and J 4 bases, leaving 11 bases between the germline ends. Germline V lookup: CDR1 SEHNR, CDR2 FQNEAQ (reference sequence). The CDR3 covers 15 residues. Written as DNA, the CDR3 is TGTGCCAGCAGCTTAACTAACACCGATAATGAAAAACTGTTTTTT. Its protein product is CASSLTNTDNEKLFF.

The sample holds a few counts of this clonotype. The CDR3 here is CASSQTGTEASTDTQYF. The CDR3 nucleotides read TGTGCCAGCAGCCAGACCGGGACAGAAGCTAGCACAGATACGCAGTATTTT. The chain carries TRBV4-2 and TRBJ2-3; 7 nucleotides align to TRBD1. V shed 3 bases, J shed 0 bases, and the junction held 9 bases outside the gene matches. Germline V gene data show CDR1 as LGHNA and CDR2 as YNFKEQ. This CDR3 has 17 residues.

The V gene is TRBV6-6, the J gene TRBJ1-4; a weak D match, TRBD1 (6 bases). V lost 6 bases to trimming and J lost 5 bases, with 13 bases between them. Germline V gene sequence: CDR1 MNHNY, CDR2 SVGAGI (reference sequence). The CDR3 spans 14 residues. This CDR3 reads CASRGQAPNEKLFF. The DNA for the CDR3 is TGTGCCAGCAGGGGACAAGCCCCAAATGAAAAACTGTTTTTT.

The V and J genes are TRBV2 and TRBJ2-1; D gene uncertain. The germline gives CDR1 SNHLY, CDR2 FYNNEI. Trimming took 3 bases from V and 4 from J, leaving 10 bases between them. This CDR3 region has 14 residues. CDR3 nucleotides: TGTGCCAGCAGTGATGGGCAGCCTTACAATGAGCAGTTCTTC. This codes for CASSDGQPYNEQFF.

The chain joins TRBV5-1 to TRBJ1-1, with TRBD1 matching 9 bases. The CDR3 runs to 15 residues. Trimming at V came to 5 bases and at J to 4 bases, leaving 9 bases not matched to a gene. From germline, CDR1 is SGHRS and CDR2 YFSETQ. The CDR3, as DNA: TGCGCCAGCAGGGTGACAGGGGGAATGGGCACTGAAGCTTTCTTT. Its translation: CASRVTGGMGTEAFF.

V usage is TRBV9 and J usage is TRBJ2-2, with D unresolved. V was cut by 1 base and J by 6 bases, with 7 bases left in between. The CDR3 consists of 13 residues. The germline CDR1 and CDR2 sequences are SGDLS and YYNGEE. CDR3 coding DNA: TGTGCCAGCAGCGTACTCGAGGCCGGGGAGCTGTTTTTT. Amino acids: CASSVLEAGELFF.

The J gene is TRBJ2-5, the V gene TRBV18; D is unclear. The germline V gene encodes CDR1 KGHSH and CDR2 LQKENI. The CDR3 length is 13 residues. Trimming stripped 1 base from V and 5 bases from J, with 8 bases between. CDR3 in DNA: TGTGCCAGCTCACCACAGTTTCAGGAGACCCAGTACTTC. It encodes CASSPQFQETQYF.

For this clonotype: At one end, the junction sequence differs from germline, possibly due to a read error. V and J are TRBV7-9 and TRBJ1-5, with a weak D call TRBD1 (5 bases). Germline V gene sequence: CDR1 SEHNR, CDR2 FQNEAQ (reference sequence). The CDR3 spans 12 residues. The CDR3 nucleotides are TGTGCCAACAGCTTAGGGGTTTTACCCCAGCATTTT. This encodes CANSLGVLPQHF.

This clonotype was observed a single time. The rearrangement joins TRBV29-1 to TRBJ1-1; D might be TRBD1 (5 bases). V was trimmed by 8 bases and J by 4 bases, leaving 14 bases between them. Germline CDR1 SQVTM, CDR2 ANQGSEA. The CDR3 consists of 12 residues. In nucleotides, the CDR3 is TGCAGCATTCACGACAGTCGCACTGAAGCTTTCTTT. Translated: CSIHDSRTEAFF. The full variable domain, in which reference TRBV29-1 and TRBJ1-1 provide the parts outside the CDR3, is SAVISQKPSRDICQRGTSLTIQCQVDSQVTMMFWYRQQPGQSLTLIATANQGSEATYESGFVIDKFPISRPNLTFSTLTVSNMSPEDSSIYLCSIHDSRTEAFFGQGTRLTVV.

The V call is TRBV27, the J call TRBJ2-7; 13 bases match TRBD2. The CDR3 consists of 17 residues. Germline V gives CDR1 MNHEY, CDR2 SMNVEV (reference sequence). Trimming removed 4 bases from V and 7 bases from J; junction bases left unmatched: 13. The chain's CDR3 is CASSSPRTSGRGHEQYF. In DNA, the CDR3 is TGTGCCAGCAGTTCCCCCCGGACTAGCGGGAGAGGGCATGAGCAGTACTTC.

The J gene is TRBJ1-5, the V gene TRBV10-3; possibly TRBD1 for D (5 bases). V was trimmed by 7 bases and J by 0 bases, leaving 7 bases between them. CDR3 size: 13 residues. Germline V gives CDR1 ENHRY, CDR2 SYGVKD. CDR3 nucleotide sequence: TGTGCCATCAAGGGGAATAGCAATCAGCCCCAGCATTTT. Protein: CAIKGNSNQPQHF.

CDR3 coding DNA: TGTGCCAGCAGCGTACTCACCGGTAGGGGTGAGCAGTACTTC. Translation gives CASSVLTGRGEQYF. The chain has TRBV9 and TRBJ2-5; a weak D match, TRBD1 (5 bases). The V and J ends lost 1 base and 11 bases respectively, with 18 bases between them. Germline CDR1 reads SGDLS; CDR2 reads YYNGEE. The CDR3 covers 14 residues.

This clonotype was seen more than once but under ten times. CDR3 amino acids: CASSDRPFSLNQPQHF. The CDR3 coding sequence is TGTGCCAGCAGTGATAGACCCTTTTCCCTCAATCAGCCCCAGCATTTT. The V call is TRBV6-1, the J call TRBJ1-5; D is uncertain. Germline lookup yields CDR1 MNHNS and CDR2 SASEGT. This CDR3 has 16 residues. The germline V and J ends were trimmed by 3 bases and 3 bases, with 15 bases remaining between them.

Notes on this clonotype: Relative to the germline gene, one junction end is altered; a read error may explain this. The genes are TRBV6-5 and TRBJ2-2, with TRBD2 matching 10 bases. This CDR3 is built from 16 residues. From germline, CDR1 is MNHEY and CDR2 SVGAGI. The CDR3 loop reads CASSFYLAGGTGELFF. The CDR3 DNA reads TGCGCCAGCAGTTTCTACTTAGCGGGAGGCACCGGGGAGCTGTTTTTT.

With respect to this clonotype: One junction end does not reproduce the germline sequence, and a read error may be involved. V gene TRBV7-2 combines with J gene TRBJ2-5, with TRBD2 matching 8 bases. The CDR3 consists of 15 residues. Per the germline V gene, CDR1 is SGHTA and CDR2 is FQGNSA. CDR3 in amino acids: CANSLLSGGAETQYF. Here the CDR3 DNA reads TGTGCCAACAGCTTATTGTCCGGGGGGGCCGAGACCCAGTACTTC.

There are a few counts of this clonotype. V is TRBV20-1 and J is TRBJ2-5; D may match TRBD1 or TRBD2 (10 bases each). The end of the DNA fits TRBJ2-7 better, so the J call may be wrong. This CDR3 has 17 residues. Per germline, CDR1 DFQATT and CDR2 SNEGSKA (reference sequence). Here the CDR3 DNA reads TGCAGTGCTAGAAGGGGACAGGGGATAGCGGGAGGCTCCGAGCAGTACTTC. Translating gives CSARRGQGIAGGSEQYF.

V usage is TRBV7-2 and J usage is TRBJ2-3, with unresolved D. CDR3 length: 13 residues. The germline gives CDR1 SGHTA, CDR2 FQGNSA. The ends were cut back, 4 bases at V and 4 bases at J, with 9 bases in the middle. CDR3 residues: CASSYDRPDTQYF. The CDR3 coding sequence is TGTGCCAGCAGCTATGATAGGCCAGATACGCAGTATTTT.

The J gene is TRBJ2-3, the V gene TRBV5-1, with 9 bases aligning to TRBD2. The CDR3 consists of 17 residues. The junction had 10 bases not matched to a gene; V was cut back by 3 bases and J by 2 bases. CDR1 is SGHRS and CDR2 is YFSETQ in the germline V gene. CDR3 bases: TGCGCCAGCAGCTACGGACTAGCGCGGAATCCCACAGATACGCAGTATTTT. Protein: CASSYGLARNPTDTQYF.

The chain links TRBV9 to TRBJ2-3, with 9 positions matching TRBD2. The CDR3 sequence is 15 residues long. Germline V gene data show CDR1 as SGDLS and CDR2 as YYNGEE. The trim removed 5 bases at V and 6 bases at J, leaving 10 bases unmatched. The DNA for the CDR3 is TGTGCCAGCAGGGCCGGCGGGGGGGCGGCGGATACGCAGTATTTT. This sequence encodes CASRAGGGAADTQYF.

This clonotype occurred a few times. This rearrangement joins TRBV7-9 to TRBJ2-7, with TRBD2 matching 12 bases. The germline V gene encodes CDR1 SEHNR and CDR2 FQNEAQ (reference sequence). The V and J ends lost 3 bases and 2 bases, in that order; junction bases with no gene match: 5. CDR3 length equals 16 residues. CDR3: CASSLASGRAPYEQYF. As DNA, the CDR3 is TGTGCCAGCAGCTTGGCTAGCGGGAGGGCCCCCTACGAGCAGTACTTC.